One sample yielded the 14 T cell receptor beta chains listed below, sequenced in a study of OX40 agonist ivuxolimab in advanced cancers. Only in-frame clones appear in the TCRdb table, and some are missing; sequencing was by immunoSEQ multiplex PCR. The sample lists 90,000 to 100,000 clones; roughly 95% were seen once. Sequencing used CD4+ or CD8+ T cells sorted from blood, obtained in a trial of the OX40 agonist ivuxolimab. The receptor source for this set is an adult with an advanced solid tumor such as melanoma, head and neck, liver or kidney cancer.

The J gene is TRBJ2-2, the V gene TRBV28, with 11 bases lining up with TRBD1. Trimming at V came to 8 bases and at J to 5 bases, leaving 10 bases not matched to a gene. Germline assignment: CDR1 MDHEN and CDR2 SYDVKM. The CDR3 is 16 amino acids. The DNA for the CDR3 is TGTGCCAGCTATGCTCTCGGACAGGGGGCGACCGGGGAGCTGTTTTTT. Its translation is CASYALGQGATGELFF.

The V call is TRBV7-2, the J call TRBJ2-5; 8 bases map to TRBD1. V lost 5 bases, J lost 3 bases, and 5 bases stayed unmatched. The CDR3 spans 14 residues. Germline CDR1 is SGHTA and CDR2 is FQGNSA. The CDR3 sequence: CASSPGTGEETQYF. CDR3 DNA sequence: TGTGCCAGCAGCCCCGGGACAGGCGAAGAGACCCAGTACTTC.

The chain is built from TRBV28 and TRBJ2-7; possible D gene TRBD2, 5 bases. CDR3 length equals 15 residues. Germline lookup yields CDR1 MDHEN and CDR2 SYDVKM. V lost 1 base to trimming and J lost 2 bases, with 12 bases between them. CDR3 nucleotide sequence: TGTGCCAGCAGTTTATTTGGGAGTCGAACCTACGAGCAGTACTTC. Its translation is CASSLFGSRTYEQYF.

The chain joins TRBV19 to TRBJ1-4, with D uncertain. Trimming took off 0 bases at V and 0 bases at J, with 5 bases between the two ends. The length of the CDR3 is 15 residues. The V gene's germline CDR1 is LNHDA and CDR2 SQIVND (reference sequence). CDR3: CASSIDSPTNEKLFF. As DNA, the CDR3 is TGTGCCAGTAGTATAGACAGTCCAACTAATGAAAAACTGTTTTTT. The full variable domain, rest sourced from reference TRBV19 and TRBJ1-4, is DGGITQSPKYLFRKEGQNVTLSCEQNLNHDAMYWYRQDPGQGLRLIYYSQIVNDFQKGDIAEGYSVSREKKESFPLTVTSAQKNPTAFYLCASSIDSPTNEKLFFGSGTQLSVL.

This chain joins TRBV18 and TRBJ2-7, with D possibly matching TRBD1 (5 bases). The V end was cut by 3 bases, the J end by 3 bases, with 6 bases between. The CDR3 consists of 12 residues. Germline-derived CDR1 and CDR2 are KGHSH and LQKENI. The CDR3, as DNA: TGTGCCAGCTCACCGGACAACTACGAGCAGTACTTC. Encoded protein: CASSPDNYEQYF.

This chain connects TRBV7-6 to TRBJ2-1; perhaps D is TRBD1 or TRBD2 (6 bases each). Germline loops: CDR1 SGHVS, CDR2 FNYEAQ. V was clipped by 4 bases and J by 8 bases, with 18 bases between them. This CDR3 is built from 15 residues. The CDR3 sequence is CASSSGRGDADEQFF. The CDR3 coding sequence is TGTGCCAGCAGCTCGGGTAGGGGGGACGCAGATGAGCAGTTCTTC.

V is TRBV12-2 and J is TRBJ2-6. TRBV12-2 has pseudogene status. CDR3 size: 19 residues. This CDR3 is CASRAPRGVESSGANVLTF. The CDR3, as DNA: TGTGCAAGTCGCGCCCCGCGTGGGGTGGAGAGCTCTGGGGCCAACGTCCTGACTTTC.

The rearrangement joins TRBV7-8 to TRBJ2-5; D not certain. The CDR3 runs 16 residues. CDR1 SGHVS and CDR2 FQNEAQ come from the germline V gene. V lost 1 base and J 5 bases, leaving 17 bases between the germline ends. CDR3 DNA: TGTGCCAGCAGCTTAGTATCAGGCGTACCGAGGGAGACCCAGTACTTC. Amino acid sequence: CASSLVSGVPRETQYF.

This chain uses TRBV29-1 with TRBJ2-7, with D uncertain. The CDR3 is 16 residues long. The V gene lost 4 bases and the J gene lost 5 bases, with 24 bases spanning the gap. The germline CDR1 and CDR2 sequences are SQVTM and ANQGSEA. The CDR3, as DNA: TGCAGCGTTGTTAATCCTTCTGTCCAGCAAAACGACGAGCAGTACTTC. This gives the protein CSVVNPSVQQNDEQYF.

The genes are TRBV11-2 and TRBJ1-1; TRBD1 might be the D (6 bases). The CDR3 sequence is 14 residues long. V lost 6 bases, J lost 0 bases, and 11 bases lay in between. CDR1 and CDR2 from the germline V gene are SGHAT and FQNNGV. CDR3 DNA sequence: TGTGCCAGCAGTTTACAGGGCATGAACACTGAAGCTTTCTTT. As protein: CASSLQGMNTEAFF.

The DNA for the CDR3 is TGTGCCAGCAGCTTGGAGTTGGGGTACCAAGAGACCCAGTACTTC. This encodes CASSLELGYQETQYF. The chain employs TRBV5-6 and TRBJ2-5; D unresolved. With 0 bases removed from V and 0 bases from J, the gap between germline ends came to 9 bases. The CDR3 has 15 residues. CDR1 and CDR2 from the germline V gene are SGHDT and YYEEEE.

This clone occurred once. The chain recombines TRBV6-5 with TRBJ2-7, with 10 bases identical to TRBD1. With 2 bases clipped from V and 4 bases from J, the junction kept 5 bases outside the gene matches. CDR1 is MNHEY, CDR2 SVGAGI, per germline. The CDR3 contains 15 residues. Written as DNA, the CDR3 is TGTGCCAGCAGTTACGGACAGGGGGGAGAGTACGAGCAGTACTTC. Translating gives CASSYGQGGEYEQYF.

The rearrangement uses TRBV11-1 and TRBJ2-7, with a tentative D call TRBD2 (6 bases). V was shortened by 5 bases and J by 0 bases, with 11 bases between the two germline ends. Per germline, CDR1 SGHAT and CDR2 FQDESV (reference sequence). The CDR3 spans 14 residues. The chain's CDR3 is CASSVSGASYEQYF. CDR3 DNA: TGTGCCAGCAGCGTTAGCGGCGCCTCCTACGAGCAGTACTTC. Looking up the rest from reference TRBV11-1 and TRBJ2-7 gives the full variable domain: EAEVAQSPRYKITEKSQAVAFWCDPISGHATLYWYRQILGQGPELLVQFQDESVVDDSQLPKDRFSAERLKGVDSTLKIQPAELGDSAMYLCASSVSGASYEQYFGPGTRLTVT.

This sequence joins TRBV9 and TRBJ2-3, with 12 bases that match TRBD2. This CDR3 is built from 14 residues. V trimming: 4 bases; J trimming: 4 bases; junction bases outside the gene matches: 1. Germline V lookup: CDR1 SGDLS, CDR2 YYNGEE. CDR3 loop: CASSRLAGADTQYF. For the CDR3, the DNA is TGTGCCAGCAGCCGACTAGCGGGAGCAGATACGCAGTATTTT.